These 2 T cell receptor beta chains were all obtained from the same sample, sequenced in a study of shared clonotypes between healthy human individuals. TCRdb's table, derived via immunoSEQ multiplex PCR, lists solely in-frame clones and lacks some. The sample lists more than 200,000 clones; just over 65% were seen once. The sample taken for sequencing was memory CD4+ T cells sorted from blood. Specified subset: CD45RA-negative fraction. Receptors originate from a young man in good health.

This clone was counted only a few times. This chain links TRBV5-1 with TRBJ1-2, with TRBD1 as a possible D gene (5 bases). V was pared by 4 bases and J by 5 bases, with 15 bases between. The CDR3 length is 14 residues. In germline, CDR1 is SGHRS, CDR2 YFSETQ. The CDR3 loop reads CASSGQGISYGYTF. The CDR3 region has the DNA TGCGCCAGCAGCGGGCAGGGTATCTCGTATGGCTACACCTTC.

The V call is TRBV10-2, the J call TRBJ2-7; possibly TRBD1 for D (5 bases). Trimming left V 2 bases short and J 0 bases short, with 11 bases between. This CDR3 spans 15 amino acids. CDR1 and CDR2 from the germline V gene are WSHSY and SAAADI. CDR3 residues: CASSEARVYSYEQYF. The CDR3 bases are TGCGCCAGCAGTGAGGCCAGGGTATACTCCTACGAGCAGTACTTC.